This TCR beta chain was observed in a study of CD8+ T cells in alopecia areata (dated by TCRdb to about 2018). About the study as a whole: Treated patients were enrolled in an open-label pilot trial of oral tofacitinib, 5 to 10 mg twice daily, for moderate-to-severe alopecia areata. In humans, TCRbeta sequencing was performed on scalp tissue and on sorted CD4+ and CD8+ peripheral blood T cells from healthy controls and from patients with patchy or totalis/universalis alopecia areata. Scalp clonality was compared among normal scalp (n=4), patchy alopecia areata scalp (n=8), and alopecia totalis/universalis scalp (n=8). Patients stayed on tofacitinib for 6 to 18 months and then had 6 months of follow-up off drug so that delayed response and recurrence could be assessed. immunoSEQ multiplex PCR using 35 Vbeta forward primers and 13 Jbeta reverse primers was used to amplify TCRbeta CDR3 regions. Patients on tofacitinib were biopsied at baseline and after 4 and 24 weeks of treatment, and several of the patients also had a later scalp biopsy. In both human patients and the C3H/HeJ mouse model, the study applied high-throughput TCRbeta sequencing to look at T cell clonal expansion in alopecia areata. The RNA source kit depended on sample type: the PAXgene miRNA kit for fixed scalp, the miRNeasy kit for PBMCs, and the RNeasy kit for mouse skin. Broad study findings and their caveats: Compared with mice, TCR sequences shared between patients were less clear, possibly partly because of HLA diversity across the patient population. Scalp TCR repertoire analysis is complicated because resident alphabeta T cells in normal human skin are also sequenced, whereas mouse skin is dominated by gammadelta T cells. Higher clonality and more expanded CD8+ clones were observed in lesional scalp than in normal scalp, particularly in alopecia totalis/universalis, a finding suggestive of antigenic drive.

This specimen's time point label, interpreted: baseline before oral tofacitinib. From alopecia areata patients, peripheral blood was collected along with lesional scalp punch biopsies. After PBMCs were isolated by density centrifugation and stained for CD3, CD4 and CD8, a FACSAria was used to sort CD4+ and CD8+ T cells. The library relied on the immunoSEQ multiplex PCR assay. For TCR sequencing, RNA was extracted from every sample and reverse transcribed into cDNA to serve as template. First-strand cDNA was synthesized with SuperScript III using a 2:1 mix of oligo-dT and random hexamers. A synthetic immune receptor repertoire was used to measure amplification bias, and any remaining bias was corrected computationally. As for how the authors treated the data: Raw reads were preprocessed for error removal, and CDR3 was defined according to IMGT conventions as running from the conserved cysteine to phenylalanine. Clonality was calculated as 1 minus Shannon entropy normalized by log2 of the number of productive unique TCRs. Whether each scalp clone was CD4 or CD8 was inferred by checking scalp TCRbeta sequences against the CD4 and CD8 repertoires from sorted blood. TCRdb stores this immuneACCESS table with in-frame sequences only. Part of the clones is absent; in the studies checked, under half of the shortfall reflects unresolved V genes, and no reason is known for the rest. The V and J calls and clone size were taken over from that table, and D and trimming were inferred from the DNA. Present in this sample are roughly 130,000 clones, roughly 61% of which were seen just once. The top ten hold 3.5% to 5% of the sample.

As regards this clone: Its antigen target is currently unknown. No base-level quality is on record; no much larger clone is a single base apart.

This TCR was recovered from a human donor with alopecia areata. Specimen: CD4+ T cells sorted from blood, collected at week 0.

For the CDR3, the sequence is CASSQDGLAGTDTQYF. DNA sequence: TGTGCCAGCAGCCAAGACGGACTAGCTGGCACAGATACGCAGTATTTT. The V and J segments used are TRBV7-9 and TRBJ2-3; a stretch of 8 junction bases matches TRBD2. The junction shows trimming of 5 bases on V and 1 base on J, and the gene matches do not reach 8 bases of it. For CDR1 and CDR2, the germline V gene (reference sequence) lists SEHNR and FQNEAQ. Counted from cysteine to phenylalanine, this CDR3 has 16 amino acids. Of the read, only the CDR3 DNA is kept; its 48 bases are in frame from base 1.